This TCR beta chain stems from a study of blood T cell repertoires in COVID-19. Study context: Sources were T cells, B-cell-depleted T cells, or PBMCs; the material itself was cDNA or gDNA.

In the original workflow: Amplification of reference gene primers provided the estimated nucleated cell counts. Measured with immunoSEQ multiplex PCR; TCRdb has only the in-frame clones, and not every one. V, J and clone size are those of that table, while D and trimming were read from the DNA. In the table there are 250,000 to 300,000 clones, around four fifths of which are singletons. The trim removed 3 bases at V and 5 bases at J, leaving 2 bases unmatched. Germline CDR1 and CDR2: LGHDT and YNNKEL (reference sequence). CDR3 length equals 15 residues. This chain joins TRBV3-1 (or the pseudogene TRBV3-2) and TRBJ1-4; TRBD1 matches at 11 bases. The source is a man between 60 and 70 years old who had recovered from COVID-19. Material for sequencing was peripheral blood. CDR3 sequence reads: CASSHGDRGNEKLFF. The DNA for the CDR3 is TGTGCCAGCAGCCACGGGGACAGGGGGAATGAAAAACTGTTTTTT.